Below are 25 T cell receptor beta chains sequenced from a single sample in a study of neurological immune-mediated disorders. TCRdb re-called the 5' RACE reads through MiXCR, storing one row per CDR3 protein. This table has 69,000 or so distinct CDR3 sequences, approximately 4.6% appearing once. What was sequenced was PBMCs. All receptors come from a woman between 65 and 79 years old with multiple sclerosis.

There are a few counts of this clonotype. J is TRBJ2-2 and V is TRBV7-2, with TRBD2 identical over 8 bases. Germline trimming cut 8 bases from V and 4 bases from J; bases unmatched to any gene: 6. CDR1 is SGHTA and CDR2 is FQGNSA in the germline V gene. The CDR3 is made up of 14 amino acids. The CDR3 nucleotides read TGTGCCAGCCGATCCGGGACTAGCACCGGGGAGCTGTTTTTT. Translating gives CASRSGTSTGELFF.

This clonotype showed up many times. The genes are TRBV5-1 and TRBJ1-1, with D tentatively TRBD1 (5 bases). V dropped 1 base and J dropped 3 bases, with 10 bases sitting between them. CDR1 and CDR2 (germline): SGHRS, YFSETQ. The CDR3 spans 14 residues. The CDR3 protein is CASSLRGDDTEAFF. Here the CDR3 DNA reads TGCGCCAGCAGCTTGCGGGGGGACGACACTGAAGCTTTCTTT. The complete variable domain, with remaining parts taken from reference TRBV5-1 and TRBJ1-1, reads KAGVTQTPRYLIKTRGQQVTLSCSPISGHRSVSWYQQTPGQGLQFLFEYFSETQRNKGNFPGRFSGRQFSNSRSEMNVSTLELGDSALYLCASSLRGDDTEAFFGQGTRLTVV.

This clonotype was detected many times. This chain joins TRBV5-6 and TRBJ2-7; no definite D call. The V end was cut by 0 bases, the J end by 6 bases, with 4 bases between. CDR3 length equals 11 residues. Germline loops: CDR1 SGHDT, CDR2 YYEEEE. The CDR3 sequence: CASSLVSEQYF. CDR3 DNA sequence: TGTGCCAGCAGCTTGGTTTCCGAGCAGTACTTC.

This clonotype was seen ten or more times. The chain combines TRBV7-9 with TRBJ1-2, with D maybe TRBD1 (6 bases). CDR1 SEHNR and CDR2 FQNEAQ come from the germline V gene (reference sequence). This CDR3 region has 16 residues. With 7 bases removed from V and 2 bases from J, the gap between germline ends came to 20 bases. The CDR3 nucleotides read TGTGCCAGCACCTCCTCCGGGACAAGCCTCAACTATGGCTACACCTTC. It translates to CASTSSGTSLNYGYTF.

This clonotype was seen ten or more times. V gene TRBV7-2 combines with J gene TRBJ2-1, with 7 positions matching TRBD1. With V trimmed by 7 bases and J by 2 bases, 11 bases remained unmatched. Germline V CDR1 and CDR2: SGHTA, FQGNSA. This CDR3 comprises 16 residues. CDR3 coding DNA: TGTGCCAGCATCAACGTAGGGGGCAGAGCCTACAATGAGCAGTTCTTC. This gives the protein CASINVGGRAYNEQFF.

Details on this clonotype: A much larger clone lies one base from this, so it may be a read error. Since the CDR3 does not end with the conserved phenylalanine or tryptophan, this likely comes from a read error. The chain joins TRBV20-1 to TRBJ1-5; D uncertain. The CDR3 runs to 13 residues. The V end lost 5 bases, the J end lost 3 bases, and 11 bases lay between the germline ends. Germline CDR1 and CDR2: DFQATT and SNEGSKA (reference sequence). The CDR3 loop is CSAAAGDNQPQHI. As DNA, the CDR3 is TGCAGTGCTGCGGCGGGAGACAATCAGCCCCAGCATATT.

CDR3 amino acids: CASSIVGPGANVLTF. The DNA for the CDR3 is TGTGCCAGCAGCATAGTGGGTCCTGGGGCCAACGTCCTGACTTTC. V gene TRBV12-3 or TRBV12-4 combines with J gene TRBJ2-6; D is ambiguous. V was cut by 6 bases and J by 2 bases, with 11 bases left in between. The CDR3 extends over 15 amino acids.

The rearrangement joins TRBV12-3 or TRBV12-4 to TRBJ1-6; 8 bases agree with TRBD1. Trimming removed 3 bases from V and 7 bases from J; junction bases left unmatched: 2. The CDR3 length is 14 residues. The CDR3 loop is CASSLDRVNSPLHF. CDR3 nucleotides: TGTGCCAGCAGTTTGGACAGGGTAAATTCACCCCTCCACTTT.

This clonotype was seen ten or more times. The chain links TRBV5-4 to TRBJ1-1; D remains ambiguous. CDR1 is SGHNT and CDR2 is YYREEE in the germline V gene (reference sequence). This CDR3 contains 14 residues. Trimming shortened V by 1 base and J by 1 base, and 8 bases separated the two germline ends. CDR3 sequence reads: CASSLRGTNTEAFF. The DNA of the CDR3 is TGTGCCAGCAGCTTGCGAGGAACGAACACTGAAGCTTTCTTT.

A remark on this clonotype: A much larger clone is a single base away; this may be a read error. V is TRBV20-1 and J is TRBJ1-1, with D unclear. Trimming cost V 4 bases and J 0 bases, with 15 bases left between them. Germline V gene sequence: CDR1 DFQATT, CDR2 SNEGSKA (reference sequence). CDR3 length equals 15 residues. The CDR3 loop reads CSAIRVGSMNTEAFF. CDR3 coding DNA: TGCAGTGCTATTCGAGTAGGGTCCATGAACACTGAAGCTTTCTTT.

At least ten counts were recorded for this clonotype. This chain joins TRBV7-9 and TRBJ2-2; D is undetermined. Per germline, CDR1 SEHNR and CDR2 FQNEAQ (reference sequence). Trimming took off 1 base at V and 0 bases at J, with 6 bases between the two ends. The CDR3 length is 15 residues. CDR3 in DNA: TGTGCCAGCAGCTTAGGAGCCGCGAACACCGGGGAGCTGTTTTTT. Translation gives CASSLGAANTGELFF.

This clonotype was counted ten times or more. The chain's CDR3 is CASPDPGKNIQYF. The CDR3 DNA follows: TGTGCCAGCCCTGACCCCGGTAAAAACATTCAGTACTTC. This chain joins TRBV21-1 and TRBJ2-4; the table gives TRBD1 as D, unverified against the DNA. TRBV21-1 is assigned pseudogene status. The CDR3 contains 13 residues.

This clonotype was counted at least ten times. The chain couples TRBV7-2 to TRBJ2-7, with a possible D match to TRBD2 (6 bases). The CDR3 has 12 residues. CDR1 and CDR2 (germline): SGHTA, FQGNSA. Trimming took off 5 bases at V and 5 bases at J, with 10 bases between the two ends. The CDR3 sequence: CASSARLDEQYF. CDR3 in DNA: TGTGCCAGCAGCGCCCGACTAGACGAGCAGTACTTC. Full variable domain (outside the CDR3, taken from reference TRBV7-2 and TRBJ2-7): GAGVSQSPSNKVTEKGKDVELRCDPISGHTALYWYRQSLGQGLEFLIYFQGNSAPDKSGLPSDRFSAERTGGSVSTLTIQRTQQEDSAVYLCASSARLDEQYFGPGTRLTVT.

Only a few counts were recorded for this clonotype. The gene calls are TRBV21-1 and TRBJ2-1. TRBV21-1 is a known pseudogene. The length of the CDR3 is 11 residues. The CDR3 coding sequence is TGTGCCATCACGGAATACAATGAGCAGTTCTTC. Its translation is CAITEYNEQFF.

As regards this clonotype: This may come from a read error, since a much larger clone is one base off. This chain links TRBV5-1 with TRBJ2-1; maybe TRBD2 (6 bases). The V and J ends lost 5 bases and 4 bases respectively, with 13 bases between them. This CDR3 comprises 14 residues. Germline V gene lookup returns CDR1 SGHRS and CDR2 YFSETQ. CDR3 in amino acids: CASRNGGAYNEQFF. The DNA of the CDR3 is TGCGCCAGCAGAAACGGGGGAGCATACAATGAGCAGTTCTTC.

Concerning this clonotype itself: One base away lies a much larger clone, so this may be a sequencing read error. This is likely a read error, given that the CDR3 carries no conserved phenylalanine or tryptophan at its end. This chain uses TRBV20-1 with TRBJ2-7; 10 bases map to TRBD2. Germline CDR1 DFQATT, CDR2 SNEGSKA (reference sequence). The trim removed 1 base at V and 0 bases at J, leaving 0 bases unmatched. The CDR3 contains 14 residues. The CDR3 DNA sequence: TGCAGTGCTAGAGGGACTAGCGGCTCCTACGAGCAGTACATC. It is translated as CSARGTSGSYEQYI.

This clonotype has only a few counts. The chain recombines TRBV20-1 with TRBJ2-6; D gene ambiguous. Trimming removed 3 bases from V and 2 bases from J, with 5 bases in between. Per the germline V gene, CDR1 is DFQATT and CDR2 is SNEGSKA (reference sequence). The CDR3 has 13 residues. The CDR3 DNA reads as TGCAGTGCTAGTTCGCCTGGGGCCAACGTCCTGACTTTC. It yields the protein CSASSPGANVLTF.

This clonotype was seen a handful of times. The chain recombines TRBV5-1 with TRBJ1-5; D unclear. Trimming shortened V by 4 bases and J by 6 bases, and 11 bases separated the two germline ends. The CDR3 has 13 amino acids. CDR1 is SGHRS, CDR2 YFSETQ, per germline. CDR3 nucleotide sequence: TGCGCCAGCAGCGACTACCCGGGTCAGCCCCAGCATTTT. It specifies CASSDYPGQPQHF.

This chain links TRBV20-1 with TRBJ2-1; TRBD2 aligns across 7 bases. Germline V gives CDR1 DFQATT, CDR2 SNEGSKA (reference sequence). The CDR3 totals 15 residues. V gave up 4 bases and J gave up 6 bases; unmatched junction bases: 12. The CDR3 loop reads CSATNAGVMSNEQFF. In DNA form, the CDR3 reads TGCAGTGCTACAAACGCGGGAGTGATGAGCAATGAGCAGTTCTTC.

Ten or more counts support this clonotype. The rearrangement links TRBV29-1 to TRBJ2-1; 10 bases are a match to TRBD2. Per the germline V gene, CDR1 is SQVTM and CDR2 is ANQGSEA. V was clipped by 7 bases and J by 5 bases; unmatched bases: 5. The CDR3 spans 13 residues. The CDR3 protein is CSARTSGDNEQFF. The CDR3 region has the DNA TGCAGCGCCCGGACTAGCGGAGACAATGAGCAGTTCTTC.

This clonotype has just one count. Its ends do not fully match the called genes, so a read error is possible. This chain joins TRBV15 and TRBJ2-6, with D perhaps TRBD1 or TRBD2 (5 bases each). Germline V gene data show CDR1 as LNHNV and CDR2 as YYDKDF (reference sequence). CDR3 length: 17 residues. The CDR3 reads CATSRSPQRAGAKVLTF. Here the CDR3 DNA reads TGTGCCACCAGCAGATCCCCTCAGAGGGCTGGGGCCAAAGTCCTGACTTTC.

This clonotype was counted only a few times. J is TRBJ2-1 and V is TRBV20-1; TRBD2 matches 7 bases. The CDR3 has 14 residues. Per the germline V gene, CDR1 is DFQATT and CDR2 is SNEGSKA (reference sequence). Germline trimming cut 1 base from V and 9 bases from J; bases unmatched to any gene: 9. The CDR3 spells CSARVQREVGEQFF. The CDR3 nucleotides read TGCAGTGCTAGAGTCCAGCGGGAAGTTGGTGAGCAGTTCTTC.

The rearrangement uses TRBV18 and TRBJ2-7; D possibly uses TRBD1 or TRBD2 (5 bases each). V was cut by 5 bases and J by 3 bases, with 8 bases left in between. Germline-derived CDR1 and CDR2 are KGHSH and LQKENI. The CDR3 consists of 12 residues. The CDR3 nucleotides are TGTGCCAGCTCAGGGGACCTCTACGAGCAGTACTTC. Translated: CASSGDLYEQYF. The full variable domain, with the rest looked up from reference TRBV18 and TRBJ2-7, is NAGVMQNPRHLVRRRGQEARLRCSPMKGHSHVYWYRQLPEEGLKFMVYLQKENIIDESGMPKERFSAEFPKEGPSILRIQQVVRGDSAAYFCASSGDLYEQYFGPGTRLTVT.

This clonotype was detected ten times or more. The genes are TRBV20-1 and TRBJ2-1, with D perhaps TRBD2 (6 bases). V was cut by 4 bases and J by 0 bases, with 19 bases left in between. This CDR3 spans 17 amino acids. Looked up from germline, CDR1 is DFQATT and CDR2 is SNEGSKA (reference sequence). CDR3 amino acids: CSATLGSTRGSYNEQFF. CDR3 bases: TGCAGTGCTACTCTTGGCTCGACTAGGGGCTCCTACAATGAGCAGTTCTTC.

This clonotype was detected many times. The chain carries TRBV7-9 and TRBJ1-2; TRBD1 might be the D (6 bases). The germline CDR1 and CDR2 sequences are SEHNR and FQNEAQ (reference sequence). Trimming took off 2 bases at V and 0 bases at J, with 10 bases between the two ends. The CDR3 totals 15 residues. The CDR3 sequence: CASSLQGTSNYGYTF. The CDR3 bases are TGTGCCAGCAGCTTACAGGGGACCTCTAACTATGGCTACACCTTC.